This T cell receptor beta chain was sequenced in a study of blood T cell repertoires in COVID-19. Study-level information: Sites across the United States, Italy and Spain contributed samples from acute and convalescent COVID-19. PBMCs, B-cell-depleted T cells, or T cells provided the cDNA or gDNA that made up the material.

As handled by the study authors: The assay estimated nucleated cells by amplifying reference gene primers. The protocol was immunoSEQ multiplex PCR, while the TCRdb copy is restricted to in-frame clones and leaves out a portion. Clone size and V and J calls were adopted from that table, with D and trimming inferred from the DNA. The data contain 50,000 or so clones, around 87% of them seen just once; the ten biggest clones take up 6.5%. The V end lost 2 bases, the J end lost 6 bases, and 8 bases lay between the germline ends. CDR1 KGHSH and CDR2 LQKENI come from the germline V gene. The length of the CDR3 is 13 residues.

This receptor was obtained from a man aged 50 or older with active COVID-19. The genes are TRBV18 and TRBJ1-5; D is unclear. The sequenced material came from peripheral blood. CDR3 DNA: TGTGCCAGCTCACCAGGAGGGTCTCAGCCCCAGCATTTT. This codes for CASSPGGSQPQHF. Complete variable domain (other parts from reference TRBV18 and TRBJ1-5): NAGVMQNPRHLVRRRGQEARLRCSPMKGHSHVYWYRQLPEEGLKFMVYLQKENIIDESGMPKERFSAEFPKEGPSILRIQQVVRGDSAAYFCASSPGGSQPQHFGDGTRLSIL.